The sequence of this T cell receptor (beta chain) was determined in a study of control samples from healthy donors and cancer patients. There are 15 residues in the CDR3. V lost 1 base and J lost 3, with 10 bases in between. CDR1 is SEHNR, CDR2 FQNEAQ, per germline (reference sequence). Clones were sequenced by immunoSEQ multiplex PCR, and TCRdb holds only the in-frame ones, with some missing. The sample lists roughly 99,000 clones; roughly four fifths were seen once. This receptor was identified in a man aged 55 to 70 in good health. The sample consisted of blood. The gene calls are TRBV7-9 and TRBJ1-5; D is undetermined. The CDR3 region has the DNA TGTGCCAGCAGCTTAGAAGGCAGTAACAATCAGCCCCAGCATTTT. This sequence encodes CASSLEGSNNQPQHF.